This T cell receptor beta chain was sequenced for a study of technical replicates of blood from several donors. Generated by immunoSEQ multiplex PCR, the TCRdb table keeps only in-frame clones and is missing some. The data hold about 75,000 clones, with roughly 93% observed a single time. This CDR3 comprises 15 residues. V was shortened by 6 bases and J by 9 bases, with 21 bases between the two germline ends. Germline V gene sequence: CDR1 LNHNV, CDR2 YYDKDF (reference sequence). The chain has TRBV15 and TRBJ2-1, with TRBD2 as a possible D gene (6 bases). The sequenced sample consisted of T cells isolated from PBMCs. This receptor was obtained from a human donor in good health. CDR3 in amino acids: CATRPPGSSMGEQFF. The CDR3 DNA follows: TGTGCCACCAGACCCCCCGGGAGCTCAATGGGTGAGCAGTTCTTC.